This record covers a single TCR beta chain. The antigen is not known. The data were taken from a study of T cell responses to AZD1222 COVID-19 vaccine. Study observations and caveats: Possibly, clonal diversity was underestimated; donors were largely white British and included more females. With dominance at 160-218 and 743-854, vaccine-associated CD4 TCRs spanned spike. Nearly half of spike-specific TCRs reportedly target unmutated variant regions.

Germline V CDR1 and CDR2: SGHAT, FQNNGV. The CDR3 sequence is 14 residues long. V was clipped by 0 bases and J by 3 bases, with 8 bases between them. The protocol was immunoSEQ multiplex PCR, while the TCRdb copy is restricted to in-frame clones and leaves out a portion. Among roughly 140,000 clones listed, under 95% were seen once. The receptor's source is an adult in good health. The V and J genes are TRBV11-2 and TRBJ1-2; D is ambiguous. This sample comprised peripheral blood, obtained on day 0 of AZD1222 vaccination. CDR3 in amino acids: CASSLDTPHYGYTF. In nucleotides, the CDR3 is TGTGCCAGCAGCTTAGACACACCCCACTATGGCTACACCTTC.